The clone carrying this T cell receptor (beta chain) was recorded at least ten times. Its matching antigen is unknown. The source of the sample is a study of T cell repertoires in cytomegalovirus infection. Study-wide points: Frequencies of public TCR beta families were cumulated, and this identified carriers of CMV plus the relevant HLA.

Germline V gene data show CDR1 as SGHTA and CDR2 as FQGNSA. Germline trimming cut 5 bases from V and 3 bases from J; bases unmatched to any gene: 15. CDR3 length: 18 residues. Each CDR3 protein gets one entry after TCRdb re-called the reads with MiXCR. Found here are tens of thousands of distinct CDR3 sequences, 3.5% to 4% of them singletons; the top ten hold under 25%. Sequencing was done on a sample of PBMCs. This chain joins TRBV7-2 and TRBJ2-1, with TRBD2 matching over 8 bases. The receptor's source is a human donor in good health (CMV status not recorded). Some clones in this sample may be carry-over from other donors' samples. The CDR3: CASSAQRSSGVLYNEQFF. Written as DNA, the CDR3 is TGTGCCAGCAGCGCCCAGAGGAGTAGCGGGGTGCTCTACAATGAGCAGTTCTTC.